This T cell receptor beta chain was found in a study of blood T cells in healthy people across ages. As concerns this clonotype: What it binds is unknown.

Findings and limits, study-wide: PBMCs left unsorted prevented a conclusive naive versus antigen-experienced comparison. The unknown donor CMV status may have confounded expanded clonotype changes.

Using a J-beta primer mix together with a sample-barcoded 5' primer, a second PCR was run for about 6 to 11 cycles. TCRdb re-called the 5' RACE reads with MiXCR, one entry per CDR3 protein. The sample includes about 840,000 distinct CDR3 sequences, roughly 28% of them seen just once. This sample also appeared in a second study, on T cells of mothers and their children. From that paper: All extracted RNA went into cDNA synthesis, roughly 1.5 ug per 15 ul.

The receptor was derived from a middle-aged woman in good health. The sequencing sample was made of blood.

CDR3 DNA sequence: TGTGCCAGCTCCCGAAAAGGGGCTAGAAACACTGAAGCTTTCTTT. Translation gives CASSRKGARNTEAFF. The V and J genes are TRBV7-9 and TRBJ1-1, with D possibly matching TRBD1 (5 bases). The germline V gene has CDR1 SEHNR and CDR2 FQNEAQ (reference sequence). The V and J ends lost 8 bases and 2 bases respectively, with 18 bases between them. The CDR3 runs 15 residues.